The 4 T cell receptor beta chains below all came from one sample that was sequenced in a study of tumour-infiltrating T cells in Burkitt lymphoma. Repertoires were generated with immunoSEQ multiplex PCR, while TCRdb's copy carries only in-frame clones and drops some. The sample has approximately 46,000 clones, 31% seen once. Material for sequencing was tumor tissue. Receptors originate from a human donor with Burkitt lymphoma.

CDR3 loop: CASSRGGNYGYTF. The CDR3 nucleotides are TGTGCCAGCAGCCGGGGGGGGAACTATGGCTACACCTTC. This chain uses TRBV14 with TRBJ1-2, with D tentatively TRBD1 (5 bases). Looked up from germline, CDR1 is SGHDN and CDR2 is FVKESK. This CDR3 spans 13 amino acids. V was pared by 4 bases and J by 2 bases, with 8 bases between.

This clone was found once. The chain has TRBV5-1 and TRBJ1-6, with a tentative D call TRBD1 (5 bases). V was shortened by 3 bases and J by 4 bases, with 14 bases between the two germline ends. Germline CDR1 SGHRS, CDR2 YFSETQ. The CDR3 has 16 amino acids. CDR3 loop: CASSSGGSSYNSPLHF. The CDR3 DNA sequence: TGCGCCAGCAGCTCGGGGGGGTCCTCTTATAATTCACCCCTCCACTTT. Variable domain in full (rest from reference TRBV5-1 and TRBJ1-6): KAGVTQTPRYLIKTRGQQVTLSCSPISGHRSVSWYQQTPGQGLQFLFEYFSETQRNKGNFPGRFSGRQFSNSRSEMNVSTLELGDSALYLCASSSGGSSYNSPLHFGNGTRLTVT.

The CDR3 coding sequence is TGTGCCAGCAGCTTAGCCGGACAGGGTTTGAAAACTAATGAAAAACTGTTTTTT. Protein: CASSLAGQGLKTNEKLFF. V gene TRBV7-9 combines with J gene TRBJ1-4, with 8 positions matching TRBD1. The length of the CDR3 is 18 residues. The germline V gene encodes CDR1 SEHNR and CDR2 FQNEAQ (reference sequence). The V gene end was trimmed by 0 bases and the J gene end by 1 base; junction bases not matched to a gene: 7.

This clone was detected only once. The genes are TRBV4-1 and TRBJ2-5; 7 positions agree with TRBD2. With the DNA end fitting TRBJ2-7 better, the J assignment may be wrong. From germline, CDR1 is MGHRA and CDR2 YSYEKL. This CDR3 comprises 15 residues. The CDR3 DNA sequence: TGCGCCAGCAGCCAAGCTTGGGGGGGAGGCTACGAGCAGTACTTC. This translates into CASSQAWGGGYEQYF.